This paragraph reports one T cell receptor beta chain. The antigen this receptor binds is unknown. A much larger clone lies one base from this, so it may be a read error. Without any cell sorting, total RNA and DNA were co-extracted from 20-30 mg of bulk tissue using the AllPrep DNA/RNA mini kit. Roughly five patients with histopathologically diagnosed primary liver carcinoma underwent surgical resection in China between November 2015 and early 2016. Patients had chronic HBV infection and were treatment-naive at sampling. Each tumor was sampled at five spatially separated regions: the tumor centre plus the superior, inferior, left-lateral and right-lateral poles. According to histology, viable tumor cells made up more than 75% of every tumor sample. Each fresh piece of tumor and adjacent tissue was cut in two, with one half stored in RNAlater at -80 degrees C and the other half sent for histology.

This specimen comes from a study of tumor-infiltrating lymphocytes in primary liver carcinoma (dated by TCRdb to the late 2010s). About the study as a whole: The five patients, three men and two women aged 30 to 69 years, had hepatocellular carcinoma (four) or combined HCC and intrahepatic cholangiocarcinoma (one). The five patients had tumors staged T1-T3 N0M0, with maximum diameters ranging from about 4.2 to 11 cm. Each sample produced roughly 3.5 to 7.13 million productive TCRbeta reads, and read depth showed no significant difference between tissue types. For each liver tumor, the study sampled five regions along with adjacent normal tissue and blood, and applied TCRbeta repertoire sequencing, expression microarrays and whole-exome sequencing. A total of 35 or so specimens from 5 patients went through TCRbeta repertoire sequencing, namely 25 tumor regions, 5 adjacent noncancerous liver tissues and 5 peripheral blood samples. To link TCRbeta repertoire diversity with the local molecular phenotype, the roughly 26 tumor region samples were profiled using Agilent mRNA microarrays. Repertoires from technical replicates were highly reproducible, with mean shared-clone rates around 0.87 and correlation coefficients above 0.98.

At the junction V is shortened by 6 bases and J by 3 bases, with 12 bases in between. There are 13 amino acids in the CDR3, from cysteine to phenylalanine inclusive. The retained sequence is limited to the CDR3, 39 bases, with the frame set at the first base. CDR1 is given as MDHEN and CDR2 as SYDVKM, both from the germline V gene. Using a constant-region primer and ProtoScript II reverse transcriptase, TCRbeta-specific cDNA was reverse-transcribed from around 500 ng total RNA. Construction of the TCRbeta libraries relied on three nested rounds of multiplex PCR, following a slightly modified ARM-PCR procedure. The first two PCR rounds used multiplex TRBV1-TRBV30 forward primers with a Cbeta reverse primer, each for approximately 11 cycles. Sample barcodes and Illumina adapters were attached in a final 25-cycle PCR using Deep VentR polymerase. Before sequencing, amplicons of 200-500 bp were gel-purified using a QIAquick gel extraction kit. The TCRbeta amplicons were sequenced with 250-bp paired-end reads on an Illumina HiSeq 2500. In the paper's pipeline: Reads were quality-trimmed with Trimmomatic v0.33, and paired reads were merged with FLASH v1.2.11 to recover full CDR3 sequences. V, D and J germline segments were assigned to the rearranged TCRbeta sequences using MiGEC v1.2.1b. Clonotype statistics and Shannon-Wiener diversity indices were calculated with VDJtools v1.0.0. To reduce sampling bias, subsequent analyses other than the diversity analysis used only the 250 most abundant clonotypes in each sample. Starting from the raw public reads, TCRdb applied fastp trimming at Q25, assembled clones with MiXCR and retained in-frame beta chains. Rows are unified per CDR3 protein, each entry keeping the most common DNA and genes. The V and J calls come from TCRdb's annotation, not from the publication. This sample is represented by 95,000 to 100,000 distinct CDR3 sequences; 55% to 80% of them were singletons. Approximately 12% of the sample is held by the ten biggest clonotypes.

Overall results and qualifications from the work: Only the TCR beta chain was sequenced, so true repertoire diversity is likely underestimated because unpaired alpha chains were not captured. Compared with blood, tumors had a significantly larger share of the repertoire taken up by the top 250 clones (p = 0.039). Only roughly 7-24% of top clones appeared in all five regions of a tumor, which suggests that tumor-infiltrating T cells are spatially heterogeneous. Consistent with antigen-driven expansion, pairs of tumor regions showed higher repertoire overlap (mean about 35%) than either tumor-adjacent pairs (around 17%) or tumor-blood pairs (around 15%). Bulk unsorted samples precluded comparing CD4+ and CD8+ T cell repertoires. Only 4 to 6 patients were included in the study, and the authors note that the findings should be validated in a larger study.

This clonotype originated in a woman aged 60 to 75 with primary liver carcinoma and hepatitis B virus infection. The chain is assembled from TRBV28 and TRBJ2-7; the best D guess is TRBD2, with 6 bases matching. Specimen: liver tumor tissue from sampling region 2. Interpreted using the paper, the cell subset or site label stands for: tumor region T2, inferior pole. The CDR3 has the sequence CASSPQGGYEQYF. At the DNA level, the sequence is TGTGCCAGCAGCCCCCAGGGAGGCTACGAGCAGTACTTC.